These 7 T cell receptor beta chains were sequenced from one sample in a study of OX40 agonist ivuxolimab in advanced cancers. Profiling relied on immunoSEQ multiplex PCR, and the TCRdb table lists in-frame clones only, not all of them. The sample has 50,000 to 65,000 clones; about four fifths are singletons. The sample here was CD4+ or CD8+ T cells sorted from blood, taken in a trial of the OX40 agonist ivuxolimab. The origin of the receptors is an adult with an advanced solid tumor such as melanoma, head and neck, liver or kidney cancer.

The chain has TRBV5-8 and TRBJ2-7, with D perhaps given as TRBD1 or TRBD2 (5 bases each). CDR1 is SGHTS, CDR2 YDEGEE, per germline. This CDR3 spans 14 amino acids. V was cut by 6 bases and J by 6 bases, with 19 bases left in between. The CDR3 DNA reads as TGTGCCAGCATCCTCCGGGACCGACTGGGCGAGCAGTACTTC. Protein product: CASILRDRLGEQYF.

This sequence joins TRBV9 and TRBJ2-7; D may be TRBD2 (7 bases). V was clipped by 4 bases and J by 5 bases, with 16 bases between them. This CDR3 region has 14 residues. From germline, CDR1 is SGDLS and CDR2 YYNGEE. CDR3 protein: CASSPGRGRDEQYF. In nucleotides, the CDR3 is TGTGCCAGCAGCCCGGGGAGGGGGAGGGACGAGCAGTACTTC.

This clone is medium-sized in the sample. This rearrangement joins TRBV19 to TRBJ1-2, with 7 positions matching TRBD1. V shed 5 bases, J shed 8 bases, and the junction held 11 bases outside the gene matches. This CDR3 is built from 14 residues. Germline V CDR1 and CDR2: LNHDA, SQIVND (reference sequence). The CDR3 reads CASSQGVTASGYTF. CDR3 coding DNA: TGTGCCAGTAGTCAGGGGGTAACGGCCTCGGGCTACACCTTC.

This clone has just one count. The chain links TRBV5-4 to TRBJ2-7; 10 bases match TRBD1. With 2 bases clipped from V and 1 base from J, the junction kept 3 bases outside the gene matches. This CDR3 spans 15 amino acids. Looked up from germline, CDR1 is SGHNT and CDR2 is YYREEE (reference sequence). CDR3 amino acids: CASSFGTGASYEQYF. The CDR3 DNA reads as TGTGCCAGCAGCTTCGGGACAGGGGCGTCCTACGAGCAGTACTTC.

The chain combines TRBV2 with TRBJ1-5; 8 bases agree with TRBD1. The germline gives CDR1 SNHLY, CDR2 FYNNEI. With V trimmed by 0 bases and J by 8 bases, 6 bases remained unmatched. This CDR3 contains 15 residues. The CDR3 coding sequence is TGTGCCAGCAGTGAAGCGGGGACAGGCTACAAGCCCCAGCATTTT. It translates to CASSEAGTGYKPQHF.

This clone has a handful of counts. V usage is TRBV7-8 and J usage is TRBJ1-2; D gene ambiguous. V was clipped by 0 bases and J by 1 base, with 6 bases between them. Germline V gives CDR1 SGHVS, CDR2 FQNEAQ. This CDR3 region has 14 residues. The CDR3 DNA follows: TGTGCCAGCAGCTTAGCGCCATTTAACTATGGCTACACCTTC. Protein: CASSLAPFNYGYTF. The full variable domain, with the rest looked up from reference TRBV7-8 and TRBJ1-2, is GAGVSQSPRYKVAKRGQDVALRCDPISGHVSLFWYQQALGQGPEFLTYFQNEAQLDKSGLPSDRFFAERPEGSVSTLKIQRTQQEDSAVYLCASSLAPFNYGYTFGSGTRLTVV.

The V and J genes are TRBV14 and TRBJ1-2, with unresolved D. V lost 3 bases, J lost 6 bases, and 8 bases lay in between. Germline lookup yields CDR1 SGHDN and CDR2 FVKESK. The CDR3 is made up of 12 amino acids. CDR3 bases: TGTGCCAGCAGCCAGCGCGGCCATGGCTACACCTTC. Encoded protein: CASSQRGHGYTF.